What follows are 19 T cell receptor beta chains derived from one specimen sequenced in a study of blood T cell repertoires in COVID-19. Generated by immunoSEQ multiplex PCR, the TCRdb table keeps only in-frame clones and is missing some. The sample holds about 27,000 clones, about four fifths seen once. Sequencing input: peripheral blood. The source of these receptors is a man aged 65 to 79 with acute or convalescent COVID-19.

This sequence joins TRBV5-1 and TRBJ2-2, with a tentative D call TRBD1 (6 bases). CDR1 SGHRS and CDR2 YFSETQ come from the germline V gene. The ends were cut back, 0 bases at V and 7 bases at J, with 19 bases in the middle. This CDR3 contains 17 residues. Written as DNA, the CDR3 is TGCGCCAGCAGCTTGGTTGGGGGCGCCACCCAGGGCGGGGAGCTGTTTTTT. Its translation: CASSLVGGATQGGELFF.

The chain uses TRBV5-4 and TRBJ2-2, with unresolved D. V was clipped by 4 bases and J by 1 base, with 8 bases between them. Germline V gene sequence: CDR1 SGHNT, CDR2 YYREEE (reference sequence). This CDR3 is 14 amino acids long. CDR3 sequence (DNA): TGTGCCAGCAGCCCTGTGTGGAACACCGGGGAGCTGTTTTTT. Its translation: CASSPVWNTGELFF.

This clone was detected once. This chain joins TRBV7-9 and TRBJ1-4; 8 bases align to TRBD1. The J segment lost 5 bases and the V segment lost 5 bases, leaving 7 bases of the junction unmatched. This CDR3 is 15 amino acids long. The germline gives CDR1 SEHNR, CDR2 FQNEAQ (reference sequence). CDR3 region: CASSPGTGANEKLFF. The CDR3 region has the DNA TGTGCCAGCAGCCCCGGGACAGGAGCCAATGAAAAACTGTTTTTT.

The chain links TRBV11-2 to TRBJ1-2; TRBD1 might be the D (6 bases). CDR1 is SGHAT, CDR2 FQNNGV, per germline. With 8 bases removed from V and 3 bases from J, the gap between germline ends came to 16 bases. The CDR3 runs to 14 residues. CDR3 loop: CASRPFGGHYGYTF. Here the CDR3 DNA reads TGTGCCAGCCGCCCATTCGGGGGGCACTATGGCTACACCTTC.

This CDR3 reads CASSKTQNTEAFF. The DNA for the CDR3 is TGTGCCAGCAGTAAAACACAAAACACTGAAGCTTTCTTT. The V and J genes are TRBV6-6 and TRBJ1-1, with D hard to call. Looked up from germline, CDR1 is MNHNY and CDR2 is SVGAGI (reference sequence). The CDR3 length is 13 residues. V was pared by 5 bases and J by 2 bases, with 9 bases between.

The chain joins TRBV2 to TRBJ1-6; the D is unclear. Germline V gives CDR1 SNHLY, CDR2 FYNNEI. Trimming left V 6 bases short and J 3 bases short, with 12 bases between. The CDR3 runs to 15 residues. The CDR3 DNA reads TGTGCCAGCAGGCCCGAGCGGGGCTATAATTCACCCCTCCACTTT. Protein product: CASRPERGYNSPLHF. Drawing the rest from reference TRBV2 and TRBJ1-6, the complete variable domain is EPEVTQTPSHQVTQMGQEVILRCVPISNHLYFYWYRQILGQKVEFLVSFYNNEISEKSEIFDDQFSVERPDGSNFTLKIRSTKLEDSAMYFCASRPERGYNSPLHFGNGTRLTVT.

The chain has TRBV10-3 and TRBJ2-3; TRBD2 aligns across 7 bases. Trimming removed 8 bases from V and 4 bases from J; junction bases left unmatched: 6. CDR1 ENHRY and CDR2 SYGVKD come from the germline V gene. The length of the CDR3 is 13 residues. The CDR3 region is CAIRDYEADTQYF. CDR3 sequence (DNA): TGTGCCATCCGGGACTACGAGGCAGATACGCAGTATTTT.

This sequence joins TRBV27 and TRBJ2-2; 7 bases are a match to TRBD1. The CDR3 contains 15 residues. Per germline, CDR1 MNHEY and CDR2 SMNVEV (reference sequence). After removal of 3 bases from V and 6 bases from J, the junction contained 7 bases not matched to a gene. The CDR3 protein is CASSFNSQGAGELFF. Here the CDR3 DNA reads TGTGCCAGCAGTTTTAACTCCCAGGGGGCCGGGGAGCTGTTTTTT.

V is TRBV4-3 and J is TRBJ2-3; D remains unclear. Germline V gene sequence: CDR1 LGHNA, CDR2 YSLEER. With 1 base removed from V and 3 bases from J, the gap between germline ends came to 2 bases. The CDR3 runs to 12 residues. The CDR3 DNA follows: TGCGCCAGCAGCCAAGCTACAGATACGCAGTATTTT. Residues: CASSQATDTQYF.

The chain is built from TRBV5-1 and TRBJ2-3; maybe TRBD2 (5 bases). Trimming cost V 1 base and J 2 bases, with 11 bases left between them. CDR1 and CDR2 (germline): SGHRS, YFSETQ. The CDR3 contains 15 residues. The CDR3 sequence is CASSLPDSYTDTQYF. In nucleotides, the CDR3 is TGCGCCAGCAGCTTGCCGGACTCATACACAGATACGCAGTATTTT. The full variable domain, its missing parts supplied by reference TRBV5-1 and TRBJ2-3, is KAGVTQTPRYLIKTRGQQVTLSCSPISGHRSVSWYQQTPGQGLQFLFEYFSETQRNKGNFPGRFSGRQFSNSRSEMNVSTLELGDSALYLCASSLPDSYTDTQYFGPGTRLTVL.

The rearrangement links TRBV25-1 to TRBJ1-2; D possibly corresponds to TRBD1 (6 bases). The germline CDR1 and CDR2 sequences are MGHDK and SYGVNS. CDR3 length: 16 amino acids. V was clipped by 0 bases and J by 6 bases, with 17 bases between them. This chain's CDR3 is CASSEYHPRGENGYTF. DNA for the CDR3: TGTGCCAGCAGTGAATATCATCCCAGGGGAGAGAATGGCTACACCTTC.

This clone was detected once. The V gene is TRBV29-1, the J gene TRBJ1-2, with D possibly TRBD1 on 6 matching bases. This CDR3 has 11 amino acids. Germline CDR1 is SQVTM and CDR2 is ANQGSEA. Trimming took 5 bases from V and 8 from J, leaving 12 bases between them. In DNA form, the CDR3 reads TGCAGCGTTTACAGGGATTACGGCTACACCTTC. This gives the protein CSVYRDYGYTF. Drawing the rest from reference TRBV29-1 and TRBJ1-2, the complete variable domain is SAVISQKPSRDICQRGTSLTIQCQVDSQVTMMFWYRQQPGQSLTLIATANQGSEATYESGFVIDKFPISRPNLTFSTLTVSNMSPEDSSIYLCSVYRDYGYTFGSGTRLTVV.

Here the CDR3 reads CASSSHRGQTEAFF. CDR3 bases: TGTGCCAGCAGCTCCCACAGGGGGCAAACTGAAGCTTTCTTT. The rearrangement joins TRBV5-4 to TRBJ1-1; 9 positions match TRBD1. Trimming at V came to 3 bases and at J to 5 bases, leaving 5 bases not matched to a gene. From germline, CDR1 is SGHNT and CDR2 YYREEE (reference sequence). This CDR3 is built from 14 residues.

V is TRBV4-3 and J is TRBJ1-1, with D possibly being TRBD1 (5 bases). Germline CDR1 is LGHNA and CDR2 is YSLEER. Trimming took 4 bases from V and 4 from J, leaving 13 bases between them. This CDR3 contains 14 residues. The CDR3, as DNA: TGCGCCAGCAGCCTGATGGACACATCCACTGAAGCTTTCTTT. It encodes CASSLMDTSTEAFF.

CDR3 bases: TGCAGTGCTAGCCCAGGGGTAGGCTACACCTTC. Protein sequence: CSASPGVGYTF. This chain joins TRBV20-1 and TRBJ1-2; D may be TRBD1 (6 bases). Deletions cut 3 bases from V and 8 bases from J, with 10 bases between. The CDR3 contains 11 residues. Germline loops: CDR1 DFQATT, CDR2 SNEGSKA (reference sequence).

This clone has just a few counts. The chain joins TRBV29-1 to TRBJ1-2, with no clear D. The CDR3 runs to 13 residues. V was clipped by 2 bases and J by 4 bases, with 11 bases between them. The germline V gene has CDR1 SQVTM and CDR2 ANQGSEA. The CDR3 DNA reads TGCAGCGTTGAAAACAGCTACTTCTATGGCTACACCTTC. Amino acids: CSVENSYFYGYTF.

The chain links TRBV28 to TRBJ2-7; D remains unclear. The CDR3 consists of 14 residues. The germline V gene has CDR1 MDHEN and CDR2 SYDVKM. The V end was cut by 2 bases, the J end by 3 bases, with 11 bases between. The CDR3 reads CASSLQAGLYEQYF. In DNA, the CDR3 is TGTGCCAGCAGTTTACAGGCAGGCCTCTACGAGCAGTACTTC.

The chain is built from TRBV4-1 and TRBJ2-1; 9 bases are shared with TRBD2. CDR1 and CDR2 from the germline V gene are MGHRA and YSYEKL. This CDR3 has 16 amino acids. V lost 2 bases to trimming and J lost 2 bases; unmatched junction nucleotides: 4. In DNA form, the CDR3 reads TGCGCCAGCAGCCAACCTAGCGGGGCTACCTACAATGAGCAGTTCTTC. It specifies CASSQPSGATYNEQFF.

V is TRBV4-3 and J is TRBJ1-3, with D uncertain. V was trimmed by 0 bases and J by 0 bases, leaving 9 bases between them. In germline, CDR1 is LGHNA, CDR2 YSLEER. The CDR3 loop spans 16 amino acids. CDR3 coding DNA: TGCGCCAGCAGCCAAGATGCGGGTTTCTCTGGAAACACCATATATTTT. It is translated as CASSQDAGFSGNTIYF.